A selection of T cell receptor beta chains follows, all from one sample in a study of beta chain features in type 1 diabetes. Assay used: immunoSEQ multiplex PCR; TCRdb lists only in-frame clones, some missing. The top ten clones hold 0.095% to 0.15% of a sample with 500,000 to 800,000 clones, 12% of them seen once. The material sequenced was naive CD4+ T cells from blood. These receptors were taken from a man aged 25 to 40 with type 1 diabetes. The CDR3 runs from the conserved cysteine through the conserved F or W. D genes are given only for firm matches. Rows may omit the clone size; those that give it use once, few, many or a size class.

>TRBJ1-2|few|TRBV5-1|TRBD1
TGCGCCAGCAGCCCAGGGGGCTTGGGCTACACCTTC
CASSPGGLGYTF
>TRBJ1-2|few|TRBV2|-
TGTGCCAGCAGTGTTGACCTGGGGGGCTACACCTTC
CASSVDLGGYTF
>TRBJ1-6|few|TRBV6-5|TRBD1
TGTGCCAGCAGGGACAAATACAGGGGTTATTCACCCCTCCACTTT
CASRDKYRGYSPLHF
>TRBJ1-5|few|TRBV12-5|TRBD1
TGTGCTAGTGGTTTGGTACAGGGGGCTGGGAATCAGCCCCAGCATTTT
CASGLVQGAGNQPQHF
>TRBJ2-3|few|TRBV11-2|TRBD1
TGTGCCAGCAGCCCGGGACAGAGCACAGATACGCAGTATTTT
CASSPGQSTDTQYF
>TRBJ2-4|few|TRBV6-1|TRBD1
TGTGCCAGCACCCACTTGGACAGGGTAGACATTCAGTACTTC
CASTHLDRVDIQYF
>TRBJ1-2|-|TRBV27|-
TGTGCCAGCAGTAGTGCAGGGGCCGGATCCGGCTACACCTTC
CASSSAGAGSGYTF
>TRBJ1-3|few|TRBV30|-
TGTGCCTGGAGAACATTCGTCTCTGGAAACACCATATATTTT
CAWRTFVSGNTIYF
>TRBJ1-2|few|TRBV6-6|-
TGTGCCAGCAGTGCCCCTTCAAGAGTCCCCTATGGCTACACCTTC
CASSAPSRVPYGYTF
>TRBJ2-2|-|TRBV7-2|-
TGTGCCAGCAGCCGAGTCGACAGCTACACCGGGGAGCTGTTTTTT
CASSRVDSYTGELFF
>TRBJ1-2|few|TRBV27|-
TGTGCCAGCAGTTGGGGTGCGGGGGCGCGAAGAGGCTACACCTTC
CASSWGAGARRGYTF
>TRBJ2-7|few|TRBV6-5|-
TGTGCCAGCAGTTCTCGCATCCTGCCGCCCTACGAGCAGTACTTC
CASSSRILPPYEQYF
>TRBJ2-4|few|TRBV7-6|TRBD2
TGTGCCAGCAGCCCAACACCCCTAGCGGGGGTGAGAAACATTCAGTACTTC
CASSPTPLAGVRNIQYF
>TRBJ2-5|-|TRBV10-3|-
TGTGCCATCAGTGATATGGAGACCCAGTACTTC
CAISDMETQYF
>TRBJ2-1|few|TRBV18|TRBD1
TGTGCCAGCTCACCATTGGGACAGGGGTCGGCGGGGTCCTACAATGAGCAGTTCTTC
CASSPLGQGSAGSYNEQFF
>TRBJ2-3|few|TRBV5-1|-
TGCGCCAGCAGCTTGGAGGTTCCCAACACAGATACGCAGTATTTT
CASSLEVPNTDTQYF
>TRBJ2-7|few|TRBV9|-
TGTGCCAGCAGCGTAGCTCAGGGACAGCAGTACTTC
CASSVAQGQQYF
>TRBJ1-6|-|TRBV18|-
TGTGCCAGCTCACCATCGAATGATTCACCCCTCCACTTT
CASSPSNDSPLHF
>TRBJ1-6|few|TRBV30|-
TGTGCCTGGAGTAGAGGGAGCTCCTATAATTCACCCCTCCACTTT
CAWSRGSSYNSPLHF
>TRBJ1-5|-|TRBV5-6|-
TGTGCCAGCAGCATGGACCATCCCAATCAGCCCCAGCATTTT
CASSMDHPNQPQHF
>TRBJ2-7|few|TRBV29-1|-
TGCAGCGTTGAAGACGGAAACACCTTCGAGCAGTACTTC
CSVEDGNTFEQYF
>TRBJ2-1|-|TRBV19|TRBD1
TGTGCCAGTAGTTCGGGACAGGGTGTCGGTGAGCAGTTCTTC
CASSSGQGVGEQFF
>TRBJ2-3|-|TRBV4-2|TRBD2
TGTGCCAGCAGCCAAGATCGACCCCGGGGGGGCTACACAGATACGCAGTATTTT
CASSQDRPRGGYTDTQYF
>TRBJ2-5|few|TRBV30|-
TGTGCCTGGAGTGTAGGGCAGCAAGAGACCCAGTACTTC
CAWSVGQQETQYF
>TRBJ1-2|few|TRBV11-1|-
TGTGCCAGCAGCTACAGGGAACTAAGCGGCTACACCTTC
CASSYRELSGYTF
>TRBJ2-7|few|TRBV18|TRBD1
TGTGCCAGCTCACCAGGGACAGGACTCTACGAGCAGTACTTC
CASSPGTGLYEQYF
>TRBJ1-4|few|TRBV4-3|-
TGCGCCAGCAGCCAAGTATACGGGGTTAGAAATGAAAAACTGTTTTTT
CASSQVYGVRNEKLFF
>TRBJ1-3|-|TRBV30|-
TGTGCCTGGAGCGGTGGCAGGGGCAGAATAACCGGGGGAAACACCATATATTTT
CAWSGGRGRITGGNTIYF
>TRBJ2-1|-|TRBV7-8|TRBD1
TGTGCCAGCAGCTTATACCGGGACAGGGGGCTGTACGATGAGCAGTTCTTC
CASSLYRDRGLYDEQFF
>TRBJ2-3|few|TRBV9|TRBD1
TGTGCCAGCAGCCTACGACAGGGGGACTCAGATACGCAGTATTTT
CASSLRQGDSDTQYF
>TRBJ1-6|few|TRBV30|-
TGTGCCTGGAGTGTAATCGGGGCGGCTATGGCAAGCTCCTATAATTCACCCCTCCACTTT
CAWSVIGAAMASSYNSPLHF
>TRBJ1-5|-|TRBV19|TRBD1
TGTGCCAGTAGTTCCAGTTCGGGACAGGGGAGTGGTCAGCCCCAGCATTTT
CASSSSSGQGSGQPQHF
>TRBJ2-7|few|TRBV9|TRBD2
TGTGCCAGCAGCGTTGGCCTAGCGGGTGACGAGCAGTACTTC
CASSVGLAGDEQYF